Listed here are 32 T cell receptor beta chains from one sample, sequenced in a study of control samples from healthy donors and cancer patients. TCRdb's copy holds only in-frame clones and misses some; the assay was immunoSEQ multiplex PCR. The data hold about 270,000 clones, with approximately 80% observed a single time. Sequencing was carried out using PBMCs. The receptors were gathered from a woman aged 60-70 years with lung cancer.

This clone was observed a few times. The chain uses TRBV11-2 and TRBJ1-6; D is perhaps TRBD1 (5 bases). This CDR3 comprises 14 residues. V dropped 0 bases and J dropped 10 bases, with 10 bases sitting between them. CDR1 is SGHAT, CDR2 FQNNGV, per germline. The CDR3 nucleotides read TGTGCCAGCAGCTTAGACCCAGGGAGGTCACCCCTCCACTTT. This translates into CASSLDPGRSPLHF.

The chain uses TRBV7-2 and TRBJ1-5; D perhaps matches TRBD1 (6 bases). The germline V gene encodes CDR1 SGHTA and CDR2 FQGNSA. V lost 1 base and J 7 bases, leaving 11 bases between the germline ends. There are 14 residues in the CDR3. Here the CDR3 DNA reads TGTGCCAGCAGCTTAGTTGGGGGCGGCCAGCCCCAGCATTTT. Protein: CASSLVGGGQPQHF.

This rearrangement joins TRBV6-5 to TRBJ2-1, with 7 bases matching TRBD1. Germline CDR1 is MNHEY and CDR2 is SVGAGI. This CDR3 is built from 16 residues. The trim removed 0 bases at V and 3 bases at J, leaving 5 bases unmatched. The CDR3 sequence: CASSYSGTAFYNEQFF. CDR3 sequence (DNA): TGTGCCAGCAGTTACTCCGGGACAGCCTTCTACAATGAGCAGTTCTTC.

The chain carries TRBV13 and TRBJ2-7; D ambiguous. Trimming pared 5 bases from V and 0 bases from J, leaving 11 bases between. The CDR3 length is 14 residues. The germline V gene has CDR1 PRHDT and CDR2 FYEKMQ (reference sequence). CDR3 sequence reads: CASSQWSFSYEQYF. The CDR3 nucleotides read TGTGCCAGCAGCCAATGGTCGTTCTCCTACGAGCAGTACTTC.

V gene TRBV14 combines with J gene TRBJ1-6; D is unclear. The length of the CDR3 is 13 residues. V was trimmed by 6 bases and J by 4 bases, leaving 7 bases between them. Per the germline V gene, CDR1 is SGHDN and CDR2 is FVKESK. DNA of the CDR3: TGTGCCAGCAGGCAAAGTTATAATTCACCCCTCCACTTT. Its translation: CASRQSYNSPLHF.

The chain is built from TRBV27 and TRBJ2-1, with D perhaps TRBD1 or TRBD2 (5 bases each). With 8 bases removed from V and 6 bases from J, the gap between germline ends came to 14 bases. The CDR3 has 13 residues. Looked up from germline, CDR1 is MNHEY and CDR2 is SMNVEV (reference sequence). The CDR3 DNA is TGTGCCAGCCGGACACAACGGGGCAATGAGCAGTTCTTC. This translates into CASRTQRGNEQFF.

The V gene is TRBV5-4, the J gene TRBJ2-3, with 12 bases that match TRBD2. The CDR3 is 16 residues long. CDR1 and CDR2 (germline): SGHNT, YYREEE (reference sequence). V was clipped by 7 bases and J by 3 bases; unmatched bases: 9. CDR3 DNA sequence: TGTGCCAGCCGGGGGGACACTAGCGGGAGGACAGATACGCAGTATTTT. It specifies CASRGDTSGRTDTQYF.

The chain couples TRBV11-2 to TRBJ2-2; possibly TRBD2 for D (5 bases). The length of the CDR3 is 15 residues. Germline CDR1 and CDR2: SGHAT and FQNNGV. The V and J ends lost 4 bases and 7 bases respectively, with 16 bases between them. The chain's CDR3 is CASSYGRSGGGELFF. CDR3 nucleotide sequence: TGTGCCAGCAGCTATGGACGGAGTGGAGGCGGGGAGCTGTTTTTT.

Of note for this clone: One junction end does not reproduce the germline sequence, and a read error may be involved. The gene calls are TRBV28 and TRBJ2-7, with 7 bases identical to TRBD2. The CDR3 runs to 13 residues. From germline, CDR1 is MDHEN and CDR2 SYDVKM. The CDR3 spells CASKGGSTYEQHF. The CDR3 coding sequence is TGTGCCAGCAAGGGCGGGAGCACATACGAGCAGCACTTC.

The chain has TRBV28 and TRBJ1-5, with D perhaps TRBD1 (5 bases). Germline assignment: CDR1 MDHEN and CDR2 SYDVKM. The CDR3 runs to 15 residues. Trimming left V 7 bases short and J 0 bases short, with 13 bases between. CDR3 region: CASMDTQGSNQPQHF. As DNA, the CDR3 is TGTGCCAGCATGGACACTCAGGGTAGCAATCAGCCCCAGCATTTT.

The chain joins TRBV6-1 to TRBJ1-1, with D maybe TRBD1 (5 bases). The CDR3 is 13 amino acids. Germline CDR1 MNHNS, CDR2 SASEGT. The V end was cut by 1 base, the J end by 11 bases, with 14 bases between. The CDR3, as DNA: TGTGCCAGCAGTGAAGGTCCGGGACTCCACGCTTTCTTT. This gives the protein CASSEGPGLHAFF.

This sequence joins TRBV30 and TRBJ2-3; D ambiguous. This CDR3 has 12 amino acids. V was clipped by 2 bases and J by 2 bases, with 5 bases between them. Germline V gene sequence: CDR1 GTSNPN, CDR2 SVGIG (reference sequence). For the CDR3, the DNA is TGTGCCTGGAGTCTGCTCACAGATACGCAGTATTTT. It encodes CAWSLLTDTQYF.

The V and J genes are TRBV11-2 and TRBJ2-2; weak D call: TRBD1 (7 bases). V was pared by 2 bases and J by 7 bases, with 14 bases between. CDR1 is SGHAT, CDR2 FQNNGV, per germline. The CDR3 consists of 15 residues. For the CDR3, the DNA is TGTGCCAGCAGCTTAAGACAGGGAGGTGTCGGGGAGCTGTTTTTT. Translating it yields CASSLRQGGVGELFF.

This chain connects TRBV28 to TRBJ2-7; D is possibly TRBD1 (6 bases). V lost 2 bases and J lost 2, with 10 bases in between. The CDR3 has 14 amino acids. CDR1 MDHEN and CDR2 SYDVKM come from the germline V gene. CDR3 in amino acids: CASSLQGSTYEQYF. CDR3 sequence (DNA): TGTGCCAGCAGTTTACAGGGGAGCACCTACGAGCAGTACTTC.

This clone was observed once. The DNA of the CDR3 is TGTGCCTGGAGTGTATGGGAGTACGAGCAGTACTTC. Translated, it gives CAWSVWEYEQYF. The V and J genes are TRBV30 and TRBJ2-7; possibly TRBD2 for D (5 bases). V shed 0 bases and J shed 4 bases, with 7 bases lying between them. Germline CDR1 reads GTSNPN; CDR2 reads SVGIG (reference sequence). The CDR3 consists of 12 residues.

J is TRBJ2-5 and V is TRBV5-1, with 10 bases fitting TRBD2. This CDR3 comprises 16 residues. J was trimmed by 6 bases and V by 0 bases; bases with no gene match: 8. Germline V gives CDR1 SGHRS, CDR2 YFSETQ. In nucleotides, the CDR3 is TGCGCCAGCAGCTTGGAACTAGCGGGGCGGGGAAAGACCCAGTACTTC. Translating it yields CASSLELAGRGKTQYF. The full variable domain, rest sourced from reference TRBV5-1 and TRBJ2-5, is KAGVTQTPRYLIKTRGQQVTLSCSPISGHRSVSWYQQTPGQGLQFLFEYFSETQRNKGNFPGRFSGRQFSNSRSEMNVSTLELGDSALYLCASSLELAGRGKTQYFGPGTRLLVL.

The chain links TRBV20-1 to TRBJ2-2; 7 nucleotides align to TRBD1. J was trimmed by 2 bases and V by 3 bases; bases with no gene match: 6. Germline V gene data show CDR1 as DFQATT and CDR2 as SNEGSKA (reference sequence). The CDR3 contains 15 residues. Here the CDR3 DNA reads TGCAGTGCTAGTTCAGGGGGTTATAACACCGGGGAGCTGTTTTTT. Translating gives CSASSGGYNTGELFF.

V and J are TRBV28 and TRBJ1-4; D is unresolved. V was trimmed by 5 bases and J by 3 bases, leaving 10 bases between them. Germline lookup yields CDR1 MDHEN and CDR2 SYDVKM. This CDR3 is built from 14 residues. The CDR3 bases are TGTGCCAGCAGTCCCCCCGACCCTAATGAAAAACTGTTTTTT. Translating it yields CASSPPDPNEKLFF.

This clone occurred once. The chain uses TRBV11-2 and TRBJ2-2; 9 bases line up with TRBD1. CDR1 is SGHAT and CDR2 is FQNNGV in the germline V gene. V was clipped by 5 bases and J by 5 bases; unmatched bases: 15. The CDR3 totals 18 residues. This CDR3 reads CASSSLNRGQGSTGELFF. CDR3 bases: TGTGCCAGCAGCAGCCTTAATCGGGGACAGGGAAGTACCGGGGAGCTGTTTTTT.

The rearrangement joins TRBV9 to TRBJ2-3; the D is unclear. The CDR3 runs to 15 residues. CDR1 is SGDLS, CDR2 YYNGEE, per germline. Trimming pared 4 bases from V and 4 bases from J, leaving 16 bases between. The CDR3 sequence: CASSSTFDGADTQYF. The CDR3, as DNA: TGTGCCAGCAGCAGTACATTCGATGGGGCAGATACGCAGTATTTT.

J is TRBJ2-5 and V is TRBV19, with D possibly TRBD2 on 6 matching bases. Germline V lookup: CDR1 LNHDA, CDR2 SQIVND (reference sequence). V was clipped by 4 bases and J by 0 bases, with 15 bases between them. This CDR3 contains 16 residues. The CDR3 nucleotides are TGTGCCAGTAGTAGGGGAGGCGGAAGATACCAAGAGACCCAGTACTTC. Encoded protein: CASSRGGGRYQETQYF.

The chain links TRBV6-5 to TRBJ1-1, with 7 bases that match TRBD1. Per the germline V gene, CDR1 is MNHEY and CDR2 is SVGAGI. The CDR3 runs 15 residues. Trimming cost V 5 bases and J 3 bases; bases outside gene matches: 9. CDR3 loop: CASSIQGPEDTEAFF. In nucleotides, the CDR3 is TGTGCCAGCAGTATACAGGGGCCGGAGGACACTGAAGCTTTCTTT.

V gene TRBV29-1 combines with J gene TRBJ1-1, with a tentative D call TRBD1 (6 bases). CDR3 length: 13 amino acids. The germline V gene has CDR1 SQVTM and CDR2 ANQGSEA. V lost 7 bases and J 1 base, leaving 13 bases between the germline ends. The CDR3 DNA reads TGCAGCGCCGGGACAAGCGGGAACACTGAAGCTTTCTTT. Its translation: CSAGTSGNTEAFF.

The genes are TRBV27 and TRBJ1-5, with 8 positions matching TRBD1. Trimming cost V 0 bases and J 4 bases; bases outside gene matches: 5. Germline V gene lookup returns CDR1 MNHEY and CDR2 SMNVEV (reference sequence). This CDR3 has 16 amino acids. The DNA of the CDR3 is TGTGCCAGCAGTTTATCCGGGGGACAGGTTAATCAGCCCCAGCATTTT. Translation gives CASSLSGGQVNQPQHF.

This chain uses TRBV7-9 with TRBJ2-7, with a possible D match to TRBD2 (5 bases). The germline gives CDR1 SEHNR, CDR2 FQNEAQ (reference sequence). V was pared by 3 bases and J by 5 bases, with 20 bases between. This CDR3 region has 16 residues. The CDR3 DNA reads as TGTGCCAGCAGCTTCCTACTGACGGGCTTCGGGAACGAGCAGTACTTC. Its protein product is CASSFLLTGFGNEQYF. Filled out from reference TRBV7-9 and TRBJ2-7, the complete variable domain reads DTGVSQNPRHKITKRGQNVTFRCDPISEHNRLYWYRQTLGQGPEFLTYFQNEAQLEKSRLLSDRFSAERPKGSFSTLEIQRTEQGDSAMYLCASSFLLTGFGNEQYFGPGTRLTVT.

This chain joins TRBV20-1 and TRBJ1-2, with 8 bases matching TRBD1. Germline V gene lookup returns CDR1 DFQATT and CDR2 SNEGSKA (reference sequence). This CDR3 contains 13 residues. V was clipped by 3 bases and J by 4 bases; unmatched bases: 4. The CDR3 sequence: CSASGQGGYGYTF. In DNA, the CDR3 is TGCAGTGCTAGTGGACAGGGAGGCTATGGCTACACCTTC.

The chain employs TRBV18 and TRBJ1-4; D perhaps matches TRBD1 (6 bases). Trimming took off 4 bases at V and 4 bases at J, with 10 bases between the two ends. CDR1 is KGHSH, CDR2 LQKENI, per germline. The CDR3 covers 14 residues. The CDR3 DNA sequence: TGTGCCAGCTCACTTGGACAGAGTAATGAAAAACTGTTTTTT. Translated: CASSLGQSNEKLFF.

This chain connects TRBV3-1 (or the pseudogene TRBV3-2) to TRBJ1-5; D may be TRBD1 (6 bases). Germline V gives CDR1 LGHDT, CDR2 YNNKEL (reference sequence). The CDR3 is 15 amino acids. With 1 base removed from V and 6 bases from J, the gap between germline ends came to 13 bases. CDR3 sequence: CASSQVQGVSQPQHF. CDR3 bases: TGTGCCAGCAGCCAAGTACAGGGTGTAAGTCAGCCCCAGCATTTT.

This clone was detected once. The chain joins TRBV5-1 to TRBJ2-7; a possible D gene is TRBD2 (6 bases). Germline assignment: CDR1 SGHRS and CDR2 YFSETQ. The CDR3 is 15 amino acids. The V gene lost 4 bases and the J gene lost 1 base, with 15 bases spanning the gap. Written as DNA, the CDR3 is TGCGCCAGCAGCGGGAGGACGGGAACGTCCTACGAGCAGTACTTC. Protein: CASSGRTGTSYEQYF.

The genes are TRBV20-1 and TRBJ1-2, with D possibly matching TRBD1 (6 bases). The germline V gene has CDR1 DFQATT and CDR2 SNEGSKA (reference sequence). V was trimmed by 3 bases and J by 1 base, leaving 9 bases between them. This CDR3 contains 13 residues. The CDR3 reads CSASQGFNYGYTF. DNA of the CDR3: TGCAGTGCTAGTCAGGGGTTTAACTATGGCTACACCTTC.

The chain couples TRBV5-6 to TRBJ1-1; D call uncertain. From germline, CDR1 is SGHDT and CDR2 YYEEEE. V was clipped by 0 bases and J by 8 bases, with 5 bases between them. The CDR3 loop spans 11 amino acids. CDR3: CASSLGREAFF. For the CDR3, the DNA is TGTGCCAGCAGCTTGGGTCGGGAAGCTTTCTTT.

This clone was seen only once. The rearrangement uses TRBV2 and TRBJ1-6, with D tentatively TRBD1 (6 bases). V lost 5 bases to trimming and J lost 7 bases, with 12 bases between them. The V gene's germline CDR1 is SNHLY and CDR2 FYNNEI. This CDR3 contains 14 residues. CDR3 amino acids: CASSLKGENSPLHF. CDR3 nucleotide sequence: TGTGCCAGCAGTCTCAAGGGGGAGAATTCACCCCTCCACTTT.